This T cell receptor beta chain was identified in a study of CD8 T cells in ankylosing spondylitis. Study-level results: In ankylosing spondylitis patients, matched synovial fluid reportedly showed significant enrichment of disease-linked clones. Reactive arthritis synovial fluid and blood were previously reported to contain some motif variants. It appeared that ankylosing spondylitis blood was characterized by a TCR beta motif of under ten highly homologous variants.

With regard to this clonotype: No antigen is known for it.

This CDR3 comprises 13 residues. V lost 5 bases to trimming and J lost 4 bases, with 11 bases between them. From germline, CDR1 is SGDLS and CDR2 YYNGEE. Quantitative 5'-RACE with molecular barcodes was used to make the TCR beta libraries. MiXCR, run by TCRdb on the 5' RACE reads, gives a single entry per CDR3 protein. The table has under 200,000 distinct CDR3 sequences, roughly 10% seen once. The receptor was isolated from a female donor with ankylosing spondylitis or in good health (not recorded which). The specimen sequenced was blood, either unsorted or a sorted T cell fraction (not recorded which). V and J are TRBV9 and TRBJ2-3; no definite D call. This CDR3 is CASSTTRADTQYF. Written as DNA, the CDR3 is TGTGCCAGCAGTACGACCCGCGCAGATACGCAGTATTTT. The variable domain in full, with the rest retrieved from reference TRBV9 and TRBJ2-3, is DSGVTQTPKHLITATGQRVTLRCSPRSGDLSVYWYQQSLDQGLQFLIQYYNGEERAKGNILERFSAQQFPDLHSELNLSSLELGDSALYFCASSTTRADTQYFGPGTRLTVL.